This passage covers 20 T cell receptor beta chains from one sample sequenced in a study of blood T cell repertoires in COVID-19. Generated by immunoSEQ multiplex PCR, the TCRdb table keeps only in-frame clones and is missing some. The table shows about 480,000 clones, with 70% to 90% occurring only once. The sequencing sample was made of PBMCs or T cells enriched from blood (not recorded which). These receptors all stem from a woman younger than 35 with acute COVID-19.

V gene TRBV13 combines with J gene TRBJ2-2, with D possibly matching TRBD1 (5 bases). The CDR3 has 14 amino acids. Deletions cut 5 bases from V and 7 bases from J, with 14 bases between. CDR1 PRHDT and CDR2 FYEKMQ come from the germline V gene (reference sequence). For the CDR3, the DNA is TGTGCCAGCAGCCCCGAGCAAGGGGTCGGGGAGCTGTTTTTT. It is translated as CASSPEQGVGELFF. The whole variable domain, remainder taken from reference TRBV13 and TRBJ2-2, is AAGVIQSPRHLIKEKRETATLKCYPIPRHDTVYWYQQGPGQDPQFLISFYEKMQSDKGSIPDRFSAQQFSDYHSELNMSSLELGDSALYFCASSPEQGVGELFFGEGSRLTVL.

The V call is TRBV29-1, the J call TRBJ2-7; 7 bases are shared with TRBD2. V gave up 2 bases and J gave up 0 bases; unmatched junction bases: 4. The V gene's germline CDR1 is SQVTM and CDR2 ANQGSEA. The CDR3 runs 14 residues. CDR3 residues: CSVESTSDSYEQYF. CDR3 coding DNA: TGCAGCGTTGAAAGCACTAGCGACTCCTACGAGCAGTACTTC.

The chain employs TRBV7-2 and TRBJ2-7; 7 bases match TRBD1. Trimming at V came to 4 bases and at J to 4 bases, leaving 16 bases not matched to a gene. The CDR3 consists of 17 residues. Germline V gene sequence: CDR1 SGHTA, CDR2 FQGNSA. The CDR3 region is CASSSLRYRRGNYEQYF. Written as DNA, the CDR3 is TGTGCCAGCAGCTCATTAAGGTATCGCAGGGGGAATTACGAGCAGTACTTC. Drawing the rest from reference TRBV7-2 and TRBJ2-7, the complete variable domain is GAGVSQSPSNKVTEKGKDVELRCDPISGHTALYWYRQSLGQGLEFLIYFQGNSAPDKSGLPSDRFSAERTGGSVSTLTIQRTQQEDSAVYLCASSSLRYRRGNYEQYFGPGTRLTVT.

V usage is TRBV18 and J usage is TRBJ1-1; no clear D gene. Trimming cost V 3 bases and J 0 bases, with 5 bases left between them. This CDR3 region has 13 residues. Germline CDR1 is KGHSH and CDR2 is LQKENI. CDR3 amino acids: CASSPILNTEAFF. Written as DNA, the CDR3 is TGTGCCAGCTCACCTATATTGAACACTGAAGCTTTCTTT.

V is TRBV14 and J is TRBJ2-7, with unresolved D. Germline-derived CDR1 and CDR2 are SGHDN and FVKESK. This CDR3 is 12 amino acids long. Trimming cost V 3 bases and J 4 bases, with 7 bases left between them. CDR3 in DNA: TGTGCCAGCAGCCATCTTTTTTACGAGCAGTACTTC. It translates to CASSHLFYEQYF.

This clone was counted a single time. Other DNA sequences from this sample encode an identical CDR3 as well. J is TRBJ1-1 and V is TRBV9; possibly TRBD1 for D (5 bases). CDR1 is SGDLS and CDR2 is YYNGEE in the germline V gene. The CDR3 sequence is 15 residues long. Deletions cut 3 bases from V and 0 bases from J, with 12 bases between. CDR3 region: CASSGGGTMNTEAFF. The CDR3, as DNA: TGTGCCAGCAGCGGGGGCGGTACTATGAACACTGAAGCTTTCTTT.

CDR3 sequence: CATAGGRSDTQYF. CDR3 coding DNA: TGTGCCACCGCGGGGGGGCGGTCAGATACGCAGTATTTT. J is TRBJ2-3 and V is TRBV2; the match to TRBD2 covers 9 bases. After removal of 10 bases from V and 4 bases from J, the junction contained 6 bases not matched to a gene. The CDR3 has 13 amino acids. Germline V lookup: CDR1 SNHLY, CDR2 FYNNEI.

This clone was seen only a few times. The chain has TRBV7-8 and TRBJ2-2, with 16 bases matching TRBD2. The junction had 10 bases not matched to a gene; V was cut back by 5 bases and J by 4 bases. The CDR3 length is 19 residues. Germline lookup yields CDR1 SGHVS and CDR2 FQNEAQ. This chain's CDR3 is CASSVTGTSGRVITGELFF. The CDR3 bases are TGTGCCAGCAGCGTTACCGGGACTAGCGGGAGGGTGATCACCGGGGAGCTGTTTTTT.

CDR3 in amino acids: CASSLWTGINEQYF. The CDR3, as DNA: TGTGCCAGCAGTCTATGGACAGGGATAAACGAGCAGTACTTC. This sequence joins TRBV6-2 or TRBV6-3 and TRBJ2-7, with TRBD1 matching 8 bases. This CDR3 spans 14 amino acids. V lost 5 bases to trimming and J lost 5 bases; unmatched junction nucleotides: 8. The V gene's germline CDR1 is MNHEY and CDR2 SVGEGT.

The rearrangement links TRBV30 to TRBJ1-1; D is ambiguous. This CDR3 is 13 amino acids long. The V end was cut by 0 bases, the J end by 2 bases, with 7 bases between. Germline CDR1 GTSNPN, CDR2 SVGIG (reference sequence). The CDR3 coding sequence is TGTGCCTGGAGTGTTTCCAGAAACACTGAAGCTTTCTTT. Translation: CAWSVSRNTEAFF.

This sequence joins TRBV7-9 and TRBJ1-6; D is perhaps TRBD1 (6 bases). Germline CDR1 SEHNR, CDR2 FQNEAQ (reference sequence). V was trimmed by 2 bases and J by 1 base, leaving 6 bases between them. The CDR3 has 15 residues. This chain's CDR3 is CASSLQGSYNSPLHF. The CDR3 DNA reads TGTGCCAGCAGCTTACAGGGGTCCTATAATTCACCCCTCCACTTT.

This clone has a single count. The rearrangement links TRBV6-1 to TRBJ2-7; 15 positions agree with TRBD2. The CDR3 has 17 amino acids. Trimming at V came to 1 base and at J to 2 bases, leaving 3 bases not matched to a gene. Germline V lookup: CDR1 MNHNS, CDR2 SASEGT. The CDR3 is CASSEVGTSGGTYEQYF. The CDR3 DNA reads TGTGCCAGCAGTGAAGTGGGGACTAGCGGGGGGACCTACGAGCAGTACTTC.

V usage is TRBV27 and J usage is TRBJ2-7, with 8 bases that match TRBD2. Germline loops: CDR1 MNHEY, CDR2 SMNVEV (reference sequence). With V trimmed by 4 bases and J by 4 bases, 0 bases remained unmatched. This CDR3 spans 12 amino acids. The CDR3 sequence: CASSSGGYEQYF. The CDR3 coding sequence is TGTGCCAGCAGTTCGGGGGGGTACGAGCAGTACTTC.

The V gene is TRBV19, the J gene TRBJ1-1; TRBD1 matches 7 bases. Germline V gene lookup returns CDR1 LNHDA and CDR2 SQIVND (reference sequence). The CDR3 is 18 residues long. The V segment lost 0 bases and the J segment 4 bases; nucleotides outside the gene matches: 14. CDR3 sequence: CASSIDSQFLGGITEAFF. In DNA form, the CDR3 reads TGTGCCAGTAGTATAGATTCGCAGTTCTTAGGGGGCATCACTGAAGCTTTCTTT.

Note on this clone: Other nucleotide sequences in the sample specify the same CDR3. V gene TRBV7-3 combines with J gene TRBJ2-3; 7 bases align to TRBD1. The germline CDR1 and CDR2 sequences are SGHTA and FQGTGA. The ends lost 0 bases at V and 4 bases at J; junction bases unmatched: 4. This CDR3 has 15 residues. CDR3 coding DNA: TGTGCCAGCAGCTTAACAGGGGGCGCGCCAGATACGCAGTATTTT. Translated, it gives CASSLTGGAPDTQYF.

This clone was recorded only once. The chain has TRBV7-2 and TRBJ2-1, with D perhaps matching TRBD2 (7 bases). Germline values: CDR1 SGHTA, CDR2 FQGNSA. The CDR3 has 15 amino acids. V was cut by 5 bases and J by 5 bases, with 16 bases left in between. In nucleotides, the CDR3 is TGTGCCAGCAGCCTCCGGGGGGCGAGAAACAATGAGCAGTTCTTC. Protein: CASSLRGARNNEQFF.

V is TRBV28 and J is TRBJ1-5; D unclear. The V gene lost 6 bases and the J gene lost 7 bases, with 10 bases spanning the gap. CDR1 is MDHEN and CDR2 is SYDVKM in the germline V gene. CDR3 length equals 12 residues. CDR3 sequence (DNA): TGTGCCAGCAGCTCCCCGGGGCAGCCCCAGCATTTT. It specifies CASSSPGQPQHF.

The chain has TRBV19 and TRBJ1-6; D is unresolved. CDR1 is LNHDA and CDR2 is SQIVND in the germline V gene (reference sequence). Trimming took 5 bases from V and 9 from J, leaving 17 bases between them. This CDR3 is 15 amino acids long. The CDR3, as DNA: TGTGCCAGTAGTTACGCGGCGGTCGGTCGTTCACCCCTCCACTTT. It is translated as CASSYAAVGRSPLHF.

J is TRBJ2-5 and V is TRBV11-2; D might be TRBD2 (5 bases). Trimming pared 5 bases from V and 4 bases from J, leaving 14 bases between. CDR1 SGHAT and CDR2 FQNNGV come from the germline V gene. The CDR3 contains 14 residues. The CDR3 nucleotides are TGTGCCAGCAGCGAGGGCAGGTACCGAGAGACCCAGTACTTC. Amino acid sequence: CASSEGRYRETQYF.

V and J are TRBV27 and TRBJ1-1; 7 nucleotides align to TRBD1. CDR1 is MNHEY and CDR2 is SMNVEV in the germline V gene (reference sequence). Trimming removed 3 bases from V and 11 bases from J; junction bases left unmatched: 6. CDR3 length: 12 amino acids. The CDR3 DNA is TGTGCCAGCAGTTTCGAGGGGGCTGTGGCTTTCTTT. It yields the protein CASSFEGAVAFF.